A single sample is the source of the 22 T cell receptor beta chains below, sequenced in a study of Graves' ophthalmopathy and Graves' hyperthyroidism. For repertoire sequencing, the TCR beta CDR3 regions were amplified from RNA transcripts. First-round RT-PCR used HTBI primers; second-round multiplex PCR followed. TCRdb itself ran the multiplex PCR reads through MiXCR, one entry per CDR3 protein. The table includes a few hundred thousand distinct CDR3 sequences, roughly 17% detected once. The sample taken for sequencing was peripheral blood. The source is an adult woman with stable Graves' hyperthyroidism.

This clonotype was counted ten times or more. V usage is TRBV2 and J usage is TRBJ1-5, with no clear D. Germline V gives CDR1 SNHLY, CDR2 FYNNEI. This CDR3 has 11 residues. Trimming left V 3 bases short and J 9 bases short, with 6 bases between. This chain's CDR3 is CASSDVGPQHF. CDR3 coding DNA: TGTGCCAGCAGTGATGTGGGGCCCCAGCATTTT.

This clonotype was seen ten or more times. At one boundary the junction diverges from the germline segment, which might be a read error. The chain joins TRBV6-1 to TRBJ2-4; 7 positions match TRBD1. Per germline, CDR1 MNHNS and CDR2 SASEGT. CDR3 size: 14 residues. The CDR3 nucleotides read TGTGCCAGCAGTGCACAGGTGACAGGGAACATTAAGTACTTC. Protein product: CASSAQVTGNIKYF.

This CDR3 reads CASSPLGSSAFF. Written as DNA, the CDR3 is TGCGCCAGCAGCCCATTGGGGTCGTCGGCTTTCTTT. V is TRBV4-1 and J is TRBJ1-1; D is undetermined. Germline loops: CDR1 MGHRA, CDR2 YSYEKL. V gave up 4 bases and J gave up 11 bases, with 14 bases separating them. The CDR3 runs to 12 residues.

This clonotype was picked up many times. V and J are TRBV28 and TRBJ2-7; TRBD1 agrees at 8 bases. The CDR3 is 14 residues long. Germline assignment: CDR1 MDHEN and CDR2 SYDVKM. The trim removed 6 bases at V and 5 bases at J, leaving 9 bases unmatched. CDR3 nucleotides: TGTGCCAGCAGCCACGGACAGGGTAAGAACGAGCAGTACTTC. Protein: CASSHGQGKNEQYF.

This clonotype was counted at least ten times. The rearrangement links TRBV5-1 to TRBJ2-7; D perhaps matches TRBD2 (6 bases). The CDR3 covers 13 residues. In germline, CDR1 is SGHRS, CDR2 YFSETQ. V lost 0 bases to trimming and J lost 5 bases, with 9 bases between them. CDR3 DNA: TGCGCCAGCAGCTTGGTCGGGGGTCACGAGCAGTACTTC. It translates to CASSLVGGHEQYF.

Ten or more counts support this clonotype. The chain uses TRBV6-1 and TRBJ2-5; TRBD1 matches at 11 bases. CDR1 is MNHNS, CDR2 SASEGT, per germline. This CDR3 spans 15 amino acids. V shed 4 bases, J shed 5 bases, and the junction held 6 bases outside the gene matches. Here the CDR3 reads CASSGGQGVGETQYF. DNA of the CDR3: TGTGCCAGCAGTGGGGGACAGGGGGTGGGGGAGACCCAGTACTTC.

A remark on this clonotype: A much larger clonotype is one base distant, so this may be a read error. V gene TRBV2 combines with J gene TRBJ1-1; D not resolved. Per the germline V gene, CDR1 is SNHLY and CDR2 is FYNNEI. V was clipped by 5 bases and J by 4 bases, with 14 bases between them. The CDR3 has 14 residues. CDR3 sequence: CASSQVTTGTEAFF. CDR3 bases: TGTGCCAGCAGTCAAGTAACGACGGGCACTGAAGCTTTCTTT.

There are many counts of this clonotype. J is TRBJ1-2 and V is TRBV27, with 9 bases aligning to TRBD1. Germline CDR1 MNHEY, CDR2 SMNVEV (reference sequence). The CDR3 runs 15 residues. With V trimmed by 9 bases and J by 6 bases, 14 bases remained unmatched. Here the CDR3 reads CASSNPTGGSDGYTF. In DNA, the CDR3 is TGTGCCAGTTCTAACCCGACAGGGGGATCTGATGGCTACACCTTC.

At least ten counts were recorded for this clonotype. The CDR3: CASSPGGPHEQYF. CDR3 bases: TGTGCCAGCAGCCCCGGGGGGCCCCACGAGCAGTACTTC. The rearrangement uses TRBV28 and TRBJ2-7; maybe TRBD2 (7 bases). The CDR3 has 13 residues. V lost 6 bases and J 5 bases, leaving 14 bases between the germline ends. Germline CDR1 and CDR2: MDHEN and SYDVKM.

V gene TRBV5-1 combines with J gene TRBJ2-5, with D maybe TRBD1 (5 bases). This CDR3 has 14 residues. Germline loops: CDR1 SGHRS, CDR2 YFSETQ. V lost 4 bases, J lost 3 bases, and 13 bases lay in between. The DNA of the CDR3 is TGCGCCAGCAGCCAGTGGGGCCGGGAAGAGACCCAGTACTTC. It encodes CASSQWGREETQYF.

This clonotype was picked up many times. The CDR3 region is CASSYPPAGGYTF. The CDR3 nucleotides read TGTGCCAGCAGTTACCCCCCCGCGGGAGGCTACACCTTC. The chain couples TRBV12-3 or TRBV12-4 to TRBJ1-2; D is ambiguous. The CDR3 runs 13 residues. The V gene lost 4 bases and the J gene lost 8 bases, with 14 bases spanning the gap.

This clonotype was recorded many times. The chain recombines TRBV12-3 or TRBV12-4 with TRBJ1-2; the D gene is possibly TRBD1 (6 bases). V lost 8 bases, J lost 4 bases, and 17 bases lay in between. The CDR3 has 14 residues. The CDR3 nucleotides read TGTGCCAGCGGGCAGGGGCGTACTCTCTATGGCTACACCTTC. Its translation is CASGQGRTLYGYTF.

This clonotype has ten or more counts. The rearrangement joins TRBV6-5 to TRBJ2-5; 7 positions match TRBD2. The germline gives CDR1 MNHEY, CDR2 SVGAGI. V shed 3 bases, J shed 6 bases, and the junction held 13 bases outside the gene matches. The CDR3 has 16 residues. The CDR3 DNA is TGTGCCAGCAGTTATAAGGGGCGGGAGTACTGGAAGACCCAGTACTTC. This gives the protein CASSYKGREYWKTQYF.

This clonotype was detected many times. The rearrangement uses TRBV29-1 and TRBJ1-1, with TRBD1 as a possible D gene (6 bases). This CDR3 is built from 13 residues. From germline, CDR1 is SQVTM and CDR2 ANQGSEA. V lost 3 bases and J 0 bases, leaving 8 bases between the germline ends. CDR3 amino acids: CSVEGALNTEAFF. The CDR3 DNA reads as TGCAGCGTTGAGGGGGCGTTGAACACTGAAGCTTTCTTT. Drawing the rest from reference TRBV29-1 and TRBJ1-1, the complete variable domain is SAVISQKPSRDICQRGTSLTIQCQVDSQVTMMFWYRQQPGQSLTLIATANQGSEATYESGFVIDKFPISRPNLTFSTLTVSNMSPEDSSIYLCSVEGALNTEAFFGQGTRLTVV.

This clonotype was seen repeatedly, ten times or more. This chain uses TRBV7-2 with TRBJ2-5; TRBD1 agrees at 12 bases. V was clipped by 5 bases and J by 5 bases; unmatched bases: 9. Germline V gives CDR1 SGHTA, CDR2 FQGNSA. CDR3 length: 16 residues. The chain's CDR3 is CASSPPGQGAWETQYF. The DNA of the CDR3 is TGTGCCAGCAGCCCTCCGGGACAGGGGGCCTGGGAGACCCAGTACTTC.

Many counts were recorded for this clonotype. The chain couples TRBV7-9 to TRBJ2-7, with 7 bases fitting TRBD1. Germline V gene lookup returns CDR1 SEHNR and CDR2 FQNEAQ (reference sequence). CDR3 size: 15 residues. The J segment lost 6 bases and the V segment lost 5 bases, leaving 13 bases of the junction unmatched. This CDR3 is CASSHPPGQPSEQYF. CDR3 coding DNA: TGTGCCAGCAGCCATCCCCCGGGACAGCCCTCCGAGCAGTACTTC.

This clonotype was detected a few times. The chain uses TRBV4-1 and TRBJ2-2; D is unresolved. CDR3 size: 13 residues. Trimming removed 4 bases from V and 9 bases from J, with 12 bases in between. In germline, CDR1 is MGHRA, CDR2 YSYEKL. The CDR3 reads CASSPPLSWELFF. The CDR3 DNA reads TGCGCCAGCAGCCCCCCTCTTTCCTGGGAGCTGTTTTTT.

J is TRBJ1-1 and V is TRBV12-3 or TRBV12-4; D gene unclear. The CDR3 is 13 residues long. Trimming removed 4 bases from V and 6 bases from J, with 12 bases in between. CDR3 nucleotides: TGTGCCAGCAGTTCCGTGAGAGGGCCTGAAGCTTTCTTT. Amino acids: CASSSVRGPEAFF.

The rearrangement joins TRBV30 to TRBJ2-7; 8 bases are a match to TRBD2. This CDR3 spans 17 amino acids. Losses at the gene ends were 2 bases for V and 6 bases for J; bases not matched to a gene: 18. The germline CDR1 and CDR2 sequences are GTSNPN and SVGIG (reference sequence). The CDR3 here is CAWSQTTEERESPEQYF. DNA for the CDR3: TGTGCCTGGAGTCAAACGACCGAAGAGCGGGAGTCTCCCGAGCAGTACTTC.

There are many counts of this clonotype. V gene TRBV12-3 or TRBV12-4 combines with J gene TRBJ2-7; D gene uncertain. This CDR3 contains 15 residues. Trimming pared 6 bases from V and 0 bases from J, leaving 15 bases between. CDR3 region: CASSPARQSSYEQYF. The CDR3 nucleotides are TGTGCCAGCAGCCCCGCCCGGCAGAGCTCCTACGAGCAGTACTTC.

Only a few counts were recorded for this clonotype. V is TRBV11-2 and J is TRBJ2-3; either TRBD1 or TRBD2 may fit D (5 bases each). V gave up 8 bases and J gave up 6 bases, with 21 bases separating them. The CDR3 consists of 15 residues. CDR1 is SGHAT, CDR2 FQNNGV, per germline. CDR3 protein: CASSSGPNTGDTQYF. The CDR3 DNA reads as TGTGCCAGCTCTTCAGGGCCAAACACGGGGGATACGCAGTATTTT.

This clonotype was recorded many times. The chain combines TRBV10-3 with TRBJ2-7; no clear D. This CDR3 is built from 12 residues. Germline CDR1 ENHRY, CDR2 SYGVKD. V was cut by 10 bases and J by 2 bases, with 12 bases left in between. CDR3 bases: TGTGCCACTCAGCCCAGACCCTACGAGCAGTACTTC. It yields the protein CATQPRPYEQYF.